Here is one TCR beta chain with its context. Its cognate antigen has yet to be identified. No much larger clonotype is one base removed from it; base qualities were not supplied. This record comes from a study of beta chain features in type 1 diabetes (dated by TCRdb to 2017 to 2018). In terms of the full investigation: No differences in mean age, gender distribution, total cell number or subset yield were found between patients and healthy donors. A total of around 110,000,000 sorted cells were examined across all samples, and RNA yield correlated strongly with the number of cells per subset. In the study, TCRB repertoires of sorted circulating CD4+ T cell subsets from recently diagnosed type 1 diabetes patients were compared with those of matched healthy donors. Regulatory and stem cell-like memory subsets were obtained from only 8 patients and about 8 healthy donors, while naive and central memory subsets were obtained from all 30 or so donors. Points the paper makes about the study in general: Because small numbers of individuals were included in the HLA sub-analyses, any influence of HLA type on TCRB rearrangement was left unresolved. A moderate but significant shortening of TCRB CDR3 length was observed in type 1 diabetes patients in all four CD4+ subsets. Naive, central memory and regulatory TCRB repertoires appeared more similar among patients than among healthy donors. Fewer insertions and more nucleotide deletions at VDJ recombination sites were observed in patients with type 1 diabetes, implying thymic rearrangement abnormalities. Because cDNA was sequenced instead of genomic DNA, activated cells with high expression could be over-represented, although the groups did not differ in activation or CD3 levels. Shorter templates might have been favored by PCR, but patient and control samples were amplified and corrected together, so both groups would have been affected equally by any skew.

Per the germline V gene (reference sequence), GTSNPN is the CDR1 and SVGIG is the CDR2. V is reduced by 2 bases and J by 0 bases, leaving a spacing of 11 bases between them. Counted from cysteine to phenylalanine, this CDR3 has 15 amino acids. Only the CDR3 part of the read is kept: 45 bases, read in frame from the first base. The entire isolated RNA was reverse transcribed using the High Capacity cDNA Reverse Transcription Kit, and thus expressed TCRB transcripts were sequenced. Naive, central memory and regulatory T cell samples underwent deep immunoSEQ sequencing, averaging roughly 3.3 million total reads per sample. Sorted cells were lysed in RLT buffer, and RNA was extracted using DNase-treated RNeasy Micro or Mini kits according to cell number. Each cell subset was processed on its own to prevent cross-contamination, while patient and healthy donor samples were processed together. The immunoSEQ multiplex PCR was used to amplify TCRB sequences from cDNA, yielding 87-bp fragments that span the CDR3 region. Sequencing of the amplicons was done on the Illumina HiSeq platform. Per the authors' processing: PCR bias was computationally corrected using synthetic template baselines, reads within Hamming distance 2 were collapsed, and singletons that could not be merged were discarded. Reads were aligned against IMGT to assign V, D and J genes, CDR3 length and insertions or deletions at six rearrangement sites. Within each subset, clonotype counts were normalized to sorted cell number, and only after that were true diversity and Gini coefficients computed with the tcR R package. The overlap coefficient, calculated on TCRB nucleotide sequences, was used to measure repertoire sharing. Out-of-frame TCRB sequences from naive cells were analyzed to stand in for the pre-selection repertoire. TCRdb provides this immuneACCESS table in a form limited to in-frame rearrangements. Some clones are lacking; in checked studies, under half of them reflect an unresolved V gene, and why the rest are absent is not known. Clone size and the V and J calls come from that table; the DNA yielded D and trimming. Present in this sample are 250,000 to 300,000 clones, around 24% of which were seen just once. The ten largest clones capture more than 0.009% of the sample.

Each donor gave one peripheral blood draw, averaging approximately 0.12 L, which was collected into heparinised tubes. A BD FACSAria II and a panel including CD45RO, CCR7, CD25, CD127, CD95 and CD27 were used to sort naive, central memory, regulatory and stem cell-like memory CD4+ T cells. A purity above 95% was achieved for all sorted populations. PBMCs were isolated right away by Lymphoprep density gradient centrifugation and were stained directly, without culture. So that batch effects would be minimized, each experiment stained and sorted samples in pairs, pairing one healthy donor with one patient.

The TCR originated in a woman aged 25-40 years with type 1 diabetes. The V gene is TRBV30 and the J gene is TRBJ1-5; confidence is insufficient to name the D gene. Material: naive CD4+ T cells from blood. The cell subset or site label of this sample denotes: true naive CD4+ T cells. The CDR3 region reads CAWSPGDTSNQPQHF. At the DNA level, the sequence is TGTGCCTGGAGTCCGGGAGACACTAGCAATCAGCCCCAGCATTTT.